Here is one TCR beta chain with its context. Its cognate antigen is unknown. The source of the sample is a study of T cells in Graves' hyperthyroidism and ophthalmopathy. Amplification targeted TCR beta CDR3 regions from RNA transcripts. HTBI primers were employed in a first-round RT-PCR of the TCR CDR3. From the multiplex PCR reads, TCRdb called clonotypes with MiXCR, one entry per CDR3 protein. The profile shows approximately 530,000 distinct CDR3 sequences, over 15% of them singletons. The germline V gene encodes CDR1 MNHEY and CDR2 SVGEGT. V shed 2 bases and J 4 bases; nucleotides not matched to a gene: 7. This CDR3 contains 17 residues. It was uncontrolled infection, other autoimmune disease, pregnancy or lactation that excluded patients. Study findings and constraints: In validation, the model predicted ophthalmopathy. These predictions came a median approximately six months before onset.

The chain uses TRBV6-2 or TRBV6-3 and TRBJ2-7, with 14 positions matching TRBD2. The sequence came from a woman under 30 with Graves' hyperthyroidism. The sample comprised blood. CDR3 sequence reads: CASSYALGLAGAYEQYF. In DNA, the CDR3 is TGTGCCAGCAGTTACGCCCTGGGACTAGCGGGAGCTTACGAGCAGTACTTC.